This TCR beta chain came from a study of blood T cell repertoires in COVID-19. After removal of 6 bases from V and 3 bases from J, the junction contained 7 bases not matched to a gene. Germline assignment: CDR1 SQVTM and CDR2 ANQGSEA. The CDR3 length is 13 residues. Per the original data handling: Reference gene primer amplification yielded estimated nucleated cell counts. Libraries were prepared by immunoSEQ multiplex PCR; TCRdb keeps only in-frame clonotypes and omits some of them. Clone size and the V and J calls come from that table; the DNA yielded D and trimming. This sample has about 220,000 clones; around four fifths occur once, and the top ten carry about 2.3%.

The chain joins TRBV29-1 to TRBJ1-2, with 7 nucleotides matching TRBD1. The sequence came from a woman in her thirties or forties with active or convalescent COVID-19. The sequencing sample was made of peripheral blood. Here the CDR3 DNA reads TGCAGCGTGACGACAGGGTGGGACTATGGCTACACCTTC. Amino acid sequence: CSVTTGWDYGYTF.